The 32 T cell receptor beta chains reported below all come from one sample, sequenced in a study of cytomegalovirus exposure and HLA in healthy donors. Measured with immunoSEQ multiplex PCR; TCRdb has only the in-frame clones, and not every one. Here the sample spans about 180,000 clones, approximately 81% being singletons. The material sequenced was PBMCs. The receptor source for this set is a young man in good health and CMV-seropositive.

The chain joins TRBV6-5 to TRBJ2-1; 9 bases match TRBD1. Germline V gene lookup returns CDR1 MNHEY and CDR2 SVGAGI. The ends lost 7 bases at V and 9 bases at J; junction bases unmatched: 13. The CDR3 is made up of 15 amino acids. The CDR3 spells CASTLKPGQGGEQFF. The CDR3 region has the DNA TGTGCCAGCACCCTAAAACCGGGACAGGGTGGTGAGCAGTTCTTC.

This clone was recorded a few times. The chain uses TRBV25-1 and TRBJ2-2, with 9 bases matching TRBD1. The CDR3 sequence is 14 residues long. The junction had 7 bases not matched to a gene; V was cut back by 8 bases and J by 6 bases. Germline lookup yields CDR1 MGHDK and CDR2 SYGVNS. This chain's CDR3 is CASAGQGFPGELFF. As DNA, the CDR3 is TGTGCCAGCGCGGGACAGGGTTTCCCCGGGGAGCTGTTTTTT.

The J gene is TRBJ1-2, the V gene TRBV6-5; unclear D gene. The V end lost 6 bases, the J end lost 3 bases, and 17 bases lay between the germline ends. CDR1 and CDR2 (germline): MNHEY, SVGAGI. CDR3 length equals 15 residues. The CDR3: CASSQTYAQDYGYTF. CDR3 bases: TGTGCCAGCAGCCAAACCTATGCGCAAGACTATGGCTACACCTTC.

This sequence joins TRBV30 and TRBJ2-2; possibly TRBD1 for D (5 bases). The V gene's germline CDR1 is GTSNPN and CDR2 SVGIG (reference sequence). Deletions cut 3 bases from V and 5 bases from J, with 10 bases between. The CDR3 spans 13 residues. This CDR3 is CAWSPGSTGELFF. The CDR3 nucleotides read TGTGCCTGGAGCCCAGGGTCTACCGGGGAGCTGTTTTTT.

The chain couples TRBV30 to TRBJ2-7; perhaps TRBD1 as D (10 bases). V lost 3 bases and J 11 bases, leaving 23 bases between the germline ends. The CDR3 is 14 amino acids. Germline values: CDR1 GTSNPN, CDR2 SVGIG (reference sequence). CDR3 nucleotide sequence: TGTGCCTGGAGCGCCAGCGGGGGGACAGGGGCTGAGTACTTC. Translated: CAWSASGGTGAEYF.

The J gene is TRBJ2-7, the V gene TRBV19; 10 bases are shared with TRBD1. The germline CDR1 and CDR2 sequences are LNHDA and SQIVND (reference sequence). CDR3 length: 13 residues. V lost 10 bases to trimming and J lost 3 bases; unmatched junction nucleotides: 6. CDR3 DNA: TGTGCCACTGGGACAGGGGCAAACTACGAGCAGTACTTC. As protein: CATGTGANYEQYF.

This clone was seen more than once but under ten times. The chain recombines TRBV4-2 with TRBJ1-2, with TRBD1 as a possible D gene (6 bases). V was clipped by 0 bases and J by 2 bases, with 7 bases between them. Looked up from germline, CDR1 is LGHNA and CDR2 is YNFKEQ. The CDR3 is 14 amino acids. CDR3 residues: CASSQDRGNYGYTF. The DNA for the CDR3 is TGTGCCAGCAGCCAAGACAGGGGAAACTATGGCTACACCTTC.

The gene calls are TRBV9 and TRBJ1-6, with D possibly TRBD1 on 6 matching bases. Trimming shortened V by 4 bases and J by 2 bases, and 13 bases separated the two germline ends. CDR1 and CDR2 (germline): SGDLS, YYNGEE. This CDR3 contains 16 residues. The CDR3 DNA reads TGTGCCAGCAGCCCGCCGGGGGGCGCCTATAATTCACCCCTCCACTTT. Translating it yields CASSPPGGAYNSPLHF.

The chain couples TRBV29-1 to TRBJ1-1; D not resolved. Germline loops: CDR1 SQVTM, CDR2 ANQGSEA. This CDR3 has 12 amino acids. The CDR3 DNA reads TGCACCGGGAGGTCCCCGGAAACTGAAGCTTTCTTT. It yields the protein CTGRSPETEAFF.

CDR3 in DNA: TGTGCCAGCAGCAAAGGACAGGTAGGCACTGAAGCTTTCTTT. As protein: CASSKGQVGTEAFF. This rearrangement joins TRBV27 to TRBJ1-1, with TRBD1 identical over 7 bases. Losses at the gene ends were 6 bases for V and 4 bases for J; bases not matched to a gene: 8. Germline CDR1 is MNHEY and CDR2 is SMNVEV (reference sequence). CDR3 length: 14 amino acids.

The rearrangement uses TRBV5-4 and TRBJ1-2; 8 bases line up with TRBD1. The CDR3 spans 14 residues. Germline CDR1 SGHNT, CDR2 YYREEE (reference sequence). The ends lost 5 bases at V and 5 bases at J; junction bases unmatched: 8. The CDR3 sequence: CASSKDREAYGYTF. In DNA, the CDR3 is TGTGCCAGCAGTAAGGACAGGGAGGCGTATGGCTACACCTTC.

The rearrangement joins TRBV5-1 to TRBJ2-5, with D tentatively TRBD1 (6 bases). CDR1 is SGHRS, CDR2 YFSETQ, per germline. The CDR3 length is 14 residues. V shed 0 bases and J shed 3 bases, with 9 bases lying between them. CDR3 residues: CASSLGTVEETQYF. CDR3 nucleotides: TGCGCCAGCAGCTTGGGGACAGTGGAAGAGACCCAGTACTTC.

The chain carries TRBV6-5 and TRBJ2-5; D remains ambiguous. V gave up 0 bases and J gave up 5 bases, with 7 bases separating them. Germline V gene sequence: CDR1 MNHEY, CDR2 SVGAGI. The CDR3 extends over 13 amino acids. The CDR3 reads CASSYSVRETQYF. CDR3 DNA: TGTGCCAGCAGTTACTCTGTCCGGGAGACCCAGTACTTC.

The CDR3 loop is CASSLDGITDTQYF. Here the CDR3 DNA reads TGCGCCAGCAGCTTGGACGGGATAACAGATACGCAGTATTTT. The chain employs TRBV5-1 and TRBJ2-3; D possibly corresponds to TRBD2 (5 bases). The CDR3 is made up of 14 amino acids. Trimming removed 0 bases at V and 3 bases at J, with 8 bases between. Germline loops: CDR1 SGHRS, CDR2 YFSETQ.

The CDR3 region has the DNA TGTGCCAGCAGCACGGGACAGAACTATGGCTACACCTTC. This gives the protein CASSTGQNYGYTF. The chain joins TRBV5-8 to TRBJ1-2, with 7 nucleotides matching TRBD1. This CDR3 comprises 13 residues. Per germline, CDR1 SGHTS and CDR2 YDEGEE. Unmatched junction bases numbered 2, after V lost 4 bases and J lost 2 bases.

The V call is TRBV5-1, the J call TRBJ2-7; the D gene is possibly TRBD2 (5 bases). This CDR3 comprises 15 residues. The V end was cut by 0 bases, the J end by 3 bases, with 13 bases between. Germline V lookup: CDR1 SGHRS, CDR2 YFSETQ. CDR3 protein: CASSLATGSYYEQYF. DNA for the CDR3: TGCGCCAGCAGCTTGGCCACGGGGTCTTACTACGAGCAGTACTTC.

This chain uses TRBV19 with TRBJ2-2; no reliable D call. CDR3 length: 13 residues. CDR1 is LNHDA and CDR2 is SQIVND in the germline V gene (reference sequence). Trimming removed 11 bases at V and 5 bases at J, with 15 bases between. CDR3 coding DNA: TGTGCCTCAAAACAGACCTCTACCGGGGAGCTGTTTTTT. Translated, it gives CASKQTSTGELFF.

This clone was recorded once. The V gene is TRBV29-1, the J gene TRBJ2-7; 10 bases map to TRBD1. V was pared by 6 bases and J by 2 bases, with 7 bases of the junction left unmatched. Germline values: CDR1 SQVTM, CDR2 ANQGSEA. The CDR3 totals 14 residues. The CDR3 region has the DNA TGCAGCGTGACCGGGACAGGGGTTACCTACGAGCAGTACTTC. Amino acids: CSVTGTGVTYEQYF.

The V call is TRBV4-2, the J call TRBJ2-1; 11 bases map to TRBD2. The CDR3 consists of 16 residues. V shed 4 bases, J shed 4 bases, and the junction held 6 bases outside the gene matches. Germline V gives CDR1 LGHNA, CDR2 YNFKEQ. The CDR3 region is CASSPDGTSGYNEQFF. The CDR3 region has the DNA TGTGCCAGCAGCCCCGATGGGACTAGCGGATACAATGAGCAGTTCTTC.

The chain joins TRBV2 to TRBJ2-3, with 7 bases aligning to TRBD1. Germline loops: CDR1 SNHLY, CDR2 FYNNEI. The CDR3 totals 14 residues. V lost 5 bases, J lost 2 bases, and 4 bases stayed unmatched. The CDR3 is CASSRDRTTDTQYF. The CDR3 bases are TGTGCCAGCAGTAGGGACAGAACCACAGATACGCAGTATTTT.

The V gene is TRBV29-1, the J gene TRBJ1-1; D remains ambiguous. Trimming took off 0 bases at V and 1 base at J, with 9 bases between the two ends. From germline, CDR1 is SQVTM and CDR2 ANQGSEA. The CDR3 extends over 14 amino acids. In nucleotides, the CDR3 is TGCAGCGTTGAAGATCTAGGAGAGAACACTGAAGCTTTCTTT. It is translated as CSVEDLGENTEAFF.

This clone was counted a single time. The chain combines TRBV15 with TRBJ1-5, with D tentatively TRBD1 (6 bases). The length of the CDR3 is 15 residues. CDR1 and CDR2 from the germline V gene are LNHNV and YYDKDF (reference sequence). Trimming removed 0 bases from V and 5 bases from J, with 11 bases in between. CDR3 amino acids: CATSRDKGGHQPQHF. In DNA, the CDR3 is TGTGCCACCAGCAGAGATAAAGGGGGTCATCAGCCCCAGCATTTT.

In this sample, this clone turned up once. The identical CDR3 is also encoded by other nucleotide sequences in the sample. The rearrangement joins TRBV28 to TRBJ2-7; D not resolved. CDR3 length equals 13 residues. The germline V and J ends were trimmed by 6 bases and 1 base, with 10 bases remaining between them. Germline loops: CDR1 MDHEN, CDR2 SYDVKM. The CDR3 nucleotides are TGTGCCAGCAGCTTGACACCGTCCTACGAGCAGTACTTC. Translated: CASSLTPSYEQYF.

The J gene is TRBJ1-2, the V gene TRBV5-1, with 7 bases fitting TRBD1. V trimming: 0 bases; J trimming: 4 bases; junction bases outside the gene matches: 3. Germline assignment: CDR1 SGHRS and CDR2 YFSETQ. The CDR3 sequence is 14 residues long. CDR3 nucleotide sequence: TGCGCCAGCAGCTTGGACAGGGGATCCTATGGCTACACCTTC. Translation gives CASSLDRGSYGYTF.

For the CDR3, the DNA is TGTGCCGGAGGGCGGGCCTCTTCCTACGAGCAGTACTTC. It is translated as CAGGRASSYEQYF. The chain employs TRBV19 and TRBJ2-7; D possibly corresponds to TRBD2 (6 bases). The V and J ends lost 11 bases and 1 base respectively, with 15 bases between them. Germline CDR1 and CDR2: LNHDA and SQIVND (reference sequence). This CDR3 has 13 residues.

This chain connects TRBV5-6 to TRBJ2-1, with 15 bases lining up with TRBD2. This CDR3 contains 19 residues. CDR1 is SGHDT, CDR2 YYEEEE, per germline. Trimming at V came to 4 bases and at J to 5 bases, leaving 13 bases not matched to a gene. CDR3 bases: TGTGCCAGCAGCGTGGCGTTGGGACTAGCGGGAGGCGAGGACAATGAGCAGTTCTTC. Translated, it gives CASSVALGLAGGEDNEQFF.

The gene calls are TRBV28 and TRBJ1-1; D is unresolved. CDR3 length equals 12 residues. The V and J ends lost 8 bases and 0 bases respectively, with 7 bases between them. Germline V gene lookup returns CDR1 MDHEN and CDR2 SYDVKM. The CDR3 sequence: CASSPMNTEAFF. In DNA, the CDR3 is TGTGCCAGCTCCCCCATGAACACTGAAGCTTTCTTT.

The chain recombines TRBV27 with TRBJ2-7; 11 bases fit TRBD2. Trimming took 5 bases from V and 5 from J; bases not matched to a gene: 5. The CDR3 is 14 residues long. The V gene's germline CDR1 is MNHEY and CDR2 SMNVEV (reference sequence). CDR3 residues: CASSQTSGGNEQYF. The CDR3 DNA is TGTGCCAGCAGTCAAACTAGCGGGGGCAACGAGCAGTACTTC.

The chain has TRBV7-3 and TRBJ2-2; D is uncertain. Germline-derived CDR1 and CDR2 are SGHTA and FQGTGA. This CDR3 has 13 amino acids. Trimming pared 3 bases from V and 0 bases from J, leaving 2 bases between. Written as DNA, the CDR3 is TGTGCCAGCAGCTTCGCGAACACCGGGGAGCTGTTTTTT. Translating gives CASSFANTGELFF.

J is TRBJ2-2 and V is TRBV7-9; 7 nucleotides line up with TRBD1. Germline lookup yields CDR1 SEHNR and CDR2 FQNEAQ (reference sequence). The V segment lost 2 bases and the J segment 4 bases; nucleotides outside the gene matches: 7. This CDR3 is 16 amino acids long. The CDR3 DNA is TGTGCCAGCAGCTTAACCCGTCACAGGGGCACCGGGGAGCTGTTTTTT. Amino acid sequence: CASSLTRHRGTGELFF. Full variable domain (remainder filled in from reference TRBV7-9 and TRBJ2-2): DTGVSQNPRHKITKRGQNVTFRCDPISEHNRLYWYRQTLGQGPEFLTYFQNEAQLEKSRLLSDRFSAERPKGSFSTLEIQRTEQGDSAMYLCASSLTRHRGTGELFFGEGSRLTVL.

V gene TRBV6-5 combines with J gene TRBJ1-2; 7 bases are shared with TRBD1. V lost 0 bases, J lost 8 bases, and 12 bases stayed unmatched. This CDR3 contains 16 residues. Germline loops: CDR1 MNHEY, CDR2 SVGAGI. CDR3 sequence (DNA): TGTGCCAGCAGTTACTCGAGTGGGACAGTCAGTTTAGGCTACACCTTC. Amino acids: CASSYSSGTVSLGYTF.

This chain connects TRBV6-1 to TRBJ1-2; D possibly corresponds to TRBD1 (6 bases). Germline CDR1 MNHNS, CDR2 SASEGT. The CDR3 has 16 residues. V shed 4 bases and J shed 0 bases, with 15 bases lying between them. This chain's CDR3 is CASSGLQGTSNYGYTF. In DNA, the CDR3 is TGTGCCAGCAGTGGGCTTCAGGGGACCTCTAACTATGGCTACACCTTC.